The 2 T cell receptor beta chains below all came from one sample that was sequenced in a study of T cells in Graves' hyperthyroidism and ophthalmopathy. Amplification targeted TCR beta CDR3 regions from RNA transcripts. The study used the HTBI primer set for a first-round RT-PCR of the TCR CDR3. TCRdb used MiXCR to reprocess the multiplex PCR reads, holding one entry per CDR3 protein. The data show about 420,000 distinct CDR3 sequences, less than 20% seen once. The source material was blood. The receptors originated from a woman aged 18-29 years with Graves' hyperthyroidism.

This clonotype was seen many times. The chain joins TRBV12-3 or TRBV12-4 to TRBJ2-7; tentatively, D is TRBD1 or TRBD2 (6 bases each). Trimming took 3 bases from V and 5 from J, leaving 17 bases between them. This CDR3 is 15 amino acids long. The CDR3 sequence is CASSLRGGGLHEQYF. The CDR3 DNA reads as TGTGCCAGCAGTTTGAGAGGGGGAGGACTCCACGAGCAGTACTTC.

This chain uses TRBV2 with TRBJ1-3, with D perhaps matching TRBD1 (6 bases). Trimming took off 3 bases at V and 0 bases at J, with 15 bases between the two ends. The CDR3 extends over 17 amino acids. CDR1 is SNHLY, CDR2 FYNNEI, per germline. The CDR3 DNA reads TGTGCCAGCAGTGACGGGCGACAGGCCTACTCTGGAAACACCATATATTTT. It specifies CASSDGRQAYSGNTIYF.